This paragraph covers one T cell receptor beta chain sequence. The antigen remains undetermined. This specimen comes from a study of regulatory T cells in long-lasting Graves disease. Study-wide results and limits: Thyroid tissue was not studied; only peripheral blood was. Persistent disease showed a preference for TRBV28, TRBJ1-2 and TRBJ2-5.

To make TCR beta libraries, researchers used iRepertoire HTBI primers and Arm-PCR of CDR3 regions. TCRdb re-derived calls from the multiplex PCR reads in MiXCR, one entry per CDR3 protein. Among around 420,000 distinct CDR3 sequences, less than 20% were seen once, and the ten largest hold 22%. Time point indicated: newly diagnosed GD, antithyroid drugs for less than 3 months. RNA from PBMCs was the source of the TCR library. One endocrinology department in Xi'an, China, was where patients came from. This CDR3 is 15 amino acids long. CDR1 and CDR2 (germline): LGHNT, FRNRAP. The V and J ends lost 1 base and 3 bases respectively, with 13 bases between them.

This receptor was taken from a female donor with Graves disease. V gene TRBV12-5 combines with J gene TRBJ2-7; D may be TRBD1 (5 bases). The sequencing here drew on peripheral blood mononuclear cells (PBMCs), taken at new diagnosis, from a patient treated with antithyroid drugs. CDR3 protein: CASGLGGRVDYEQYF. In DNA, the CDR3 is TGTGCTAGTGGTTTGGGGGGCAGGGTTGACTACGAGCAGTACTTC.